This T cell receptor beta chain came from a study of regulatory T cells in long-lasting Graves disease. Findings of the study overall: TRBV28, TRBJ1-2 and TRBJ2-5 were segments that persistent disease favored.

Both iRepertoire HTBI primers and Arm-PCR of CDR3 regions were used to build the TCR beta libraries. Authors' methods: Identified across the samples were around 62 TRBV segments and 13 to 15 TRBJ segments. MiXCR was run by TCRdb on the multiplex PCR reads, yielding one entry per CDR3 protein. The V and J calls were not made by the authors but by TCRdb's processing. The data hold around 500,000 distinct CDR3 sequences, with less than 25% observed a single time. This clonotype was detected a few times. Its antigen is not known. Time point here: persistent/refractory GD, antithyroid drugs over 5 years with positive TRAb. After RNA was extracted from PBMCs, the TCR library was made from it. It was American Thyroid Association guidelines that determined Graves' disease diagnosis. The V gene's germline CDR1 is SGDLS and CDR2 YYNGEE. The V end was cut by 3 bases, the J end by 3 bases, with 12 bases between. The length of the CDR3 is 14 residues.

The V and J genes are TRBV9 and TRBJ1-2; D is unresolved. Sequencing used peripheral blood mononuclear cells (PBMCs), obtained when the disease was refractory, from a patient treated with antithyroid drugs. The TCR originated in a female donor with Graves disease. DNA of the CDR3: TGTGCCAGCAGCGCGTTAACGCGAGACTATGGCTACACCTTC. Translation: CASSALTRDYGYTF.